Below, one TCR beta chain is given with its context. This sample is drawn from a study of T cell changes during pregnancy in multiple sclerosis. The CDR3 is 16 residues long. V gave up 6 bases and J gave up 0 bases; unmatched junction bases: 9. Germline loops: CDR1 MGHRA, CDR2 YSYEKL. The data were produced by immunoSEQ multiplex PCR, yet TCRdb's version contains in-frame clones alone and is incomplete. The table records about 59,000 clones, 94% of them present only once. This rearrangement joins TRBV4-1 to TRBJ2-7; 9 bases map to TRBD1. The sample in question was CD8+ T cells from peripheral blood mononuclear cells, obtained after pregnancy. The receptor was isolated from a female donor with multiple sclerosis, enrolled in a pregnancy study. The CDR3 sequence is CASRLRTGENSYEQYF. DNA for the CDR3: TGCGCCAGCAGACTTCGGACAGGGGAGAACTCCTACGAGCAGTACTTC.